This T cell receptor (beta chain) originates from a study of T cells after posttransplantation cyclophosphamide. This related bone marrow graft donor gave peripheral blood on the day of marrow donation. Measured with immunoSEQ multiplex PCR; TCRdb has only the in-frame clones, and not every one. The data show some 40,000 clones, with none appearing a single time. This clone was observed at least ten times. No antigen is known for it. Study results and caveats: After PTCy, TRB diversity resembled that of CNI/methotrexate controls. Tissue-infiltrating T cells from skin or gut overlapped little with blood T cells. Donor-recipient repertoire similarity was low at 1-2 months, rising over year one.

This receptor was identified in a man between 25 and 39 years old in good health and a related stem cell transplant donor. Sequenced input: PBMCs.

The CDR3 sequence is CASSVELAGGASHYEQYF. The DNA of the CDR3 is TGTGCCAGCAGCGTAGAACTAGCGGGGGGCGCAAGTCACTACGAGCAGTACTTC. This chain joins TRBV9 and TRBJ2-7, with 12 bases lining up with TRBD2. The CDR3 covers 18 residues. Germline V gene data show CDR1 as SGDLS and CDR2 as YYNGEE. V lost 0 bases and J lost 3; bases outside the gene matches: 10.